A selection of T cell receptor beta chains follows, all from one sample in a study of cytomegalovirus exposure and HLA in healthy donors. Profiling relied on immunoSEQ multiplex PCR, and the TCRdb table lists in-frame clones only, not all of them. The data contain some 110,000 clones, around two thirds of them singletons. Sequencing used PBMCs. These receptors were obtained from a woman aged 40 to 50 in good health and CMV-seropositive. The CDR3 runs from the conserved cysteine through the conserved F or W. Fields, in order: V gene, J gene, D gene, clone size, CDR3 DNA, CDR3 protein. D genes are given only for firm matches. Clone size is shown for a subset of rows, as once, few, many or a class of expanded clone.

v_gene: TRBV30
j_gene: TRBJ1-5
d_gene: .
abundance: once
CDR3nt: TGTGCCTGGAGTGTACTGGGAGGGTCAAGCAATCAGCCCCAGCATTTT
CDR3aa: CAWSVLGGSSNQPQHF

v_gene: TRBV7-9
j_gene: TRBJ2-1
d_gene: .
abundance: .
CDR3nt: TGTGCCAGCAGCTCAACCTACAATGAGCAGTTCTTC
CDR3aa: CASSSTYNEQFF

v_gene: TRBV5-1
j_gene: TRBJ1-1
d_gene: TRBD1
abundance: .
CDR3nt: TGCGCCAGCAGCTTGGAAGGGGGCTTCACTGAAGCTTTCTTT
CDR3aa: CASSLEGGFTEAFF

v_gene: TRBV2
j_gene: TRBJ2-7
d_gene: .
abundance: once
CDR3nt: TGTGCCAGCAGTGAACAGGTCTACGACGAGCAGTACTTC
CDR3aa: CASSEQVYDEQYF

v_gene: TRBV7-6
j_gene: TRBJ2-5
d_gene: TRBD1
abundance: few
CDR3nt: TGTGCCAGCAGCTTTACCGGGACAGCACAAGAGACCCAGTACTTC
CDR3aa: CASSFTGTAQETQYF

v_gene: TRBV6-6
j_gene: TRBJ2-4
d_gene: TRBD2
abundance: .
CDR3nt: TGTGCCAGCACTCAGAGGCGGGAGGGGGTCATTCAGTACTTC
CDR3aa: CASTQRREGVIQYF

v_gene: TRBV6-1
j_gene: TRBJ2-7
d_gene: .
abundance: .
CDR3nt: TGTGCCAGCAGTGAAGCTATAGGCAGGGGCCCCTACGAGCAGTACTTC
CDR3aa: CASSEAIGRGPYEQYF

v_gene: TRBV2
j_gene: TRBJ2-2
d_gene: TRBD1
abundance: .
CDR3nt: TGTGCCAGCAGGGGCCGGACAGGTTACACCGGGGAGCTGTTTTTT
CDR3aa: CASRGRTGYTGELFF

v_gene: TRBV27
j_gene: TRBJ1-2
d_gene: .
abundance: .
CDR3nt: TGTGCCAGCATGAGCCCGAGCGACTATGGCTACACCTTC
CDR3aa: CASMSPSDYGYTF

v_gene: TRBV5-4
j_gene: TRBJ2-7
d_gene: .
abundance: once
CDR3nt: TGTGCCAGCAGCCGGCAGGGAGGTAGGTGGTACGAGCAGTACTTC
CDR3aa: CASSRQGGRWYEQYF

v_gene: TRBV29-1
j_gene: TRBJ1-1
d_gene: .
abundance: .
CDR3nt: TGCAGCGTTGGGCCGGGAAACACTGAAGCTTTCTTT
CDR3aa: CSVGPGNTEAFF

v_gene: TRBV7-2
j_gene: TRBJ2-3
d_gene: TRBD2
abundance: few
CDR3nt: TGTGCCAGCAGCTCCTCCCCTTCTCGGGGGACTAGAGGCACAGATACGCAGTATTTT
CDR3aa: CASSSSPSRGTRGTDTQYF

v_gene: TRBV19
j_gene: TRBJ2-7
d_gene: .
abundance: .
CDR3nt: TGTGCCGTTGGCTCTTCGCCTTACGAGCAGTACTTC
CDR3aa: CAVGSSPYEQYF

v_gene: TRBV14
j_gene: TRBJ2-7
d_gene: TRBD1
abundance: few
CDR3nt: TGTGCCAGCAGCCCATACAGGGGGCCTACCTACGAGCAGTACTTC
CDR3aa: CASSPYRGPTYEQYF

v_gene: TRBV19
j_gene: TRBJ1-1
d_gene: TRBD1
abundance: .
CDR3nt: TGTGTCCTGTTTCGTACCGGGACAGGGAACACTGAAGCTTTCTTT
CDR3aa: CVLFRTGTGNTEAFF

v_gene: TRBV4-2
j_gene: TRBJ2-2
d_gene: .
abundance: .
CDR3nt: TGTGCCAGCAGCCAAGGTCAGGTGACTAGGGGACAGGGGGAGCTGTTTTTT
CDR3aa: CASSQGQVTRGQGELFF

v_gene: TRBV19
j_gene: TRBJ2-1
d_gene: .
abundance: few
CDR3nt: TGTGCCAGTAGTTCCAGGACTTACTACAATGAGCAGTTCTTC
CDR3aa: CASSSRTYYNEQFF

v_gene: TRBV29-1
j_gene: TRBJ1-4
d_gene: TRBD1
abundance: .
CDR3nt: TGCAGCGTTGGGCTTCCGGGACAGGATGAAAAACTGTTTTTT
CDR3aa: CSVGLPGQDEKLFF

v_gene: TRBV28
j_gene: TRBJ1-1
d_gene: TRBD1
abundance: .
CDR3nt: TGTGCCAGCTTGGGACAGGGGAACACTGAAGCTTTCTTT
CDR3aa: CASLGQGNTEAFF

v_gene: TRBV29-1
j_gene: TRBJ2-5
d_gene: .
abundance: .
CDR3nt: TGCAGCGCCGGATTTGCGGGCGAGGTGGTGACCCAGTACTTC
CDR3aa: CSAGFAGEVVTQYF

v_gene: TRBV2
j_gene: TRBJ1-4
d_gene: TRBD1
abundance: few
CDR3nt: TGTGCCAGCAGCTTCCCACCGACAGGGCTCGATGAAAAACTGTTTTTT
CDR3aa: CASSFPPTGLDEKLFF

v_gene: TRBV5-4
j_gene: TRBJ2-7
d_gene: TRBD1
abundance: few
CDR3nt: TGTGCCAGCAGTTTTGACAGGGCCAATATCGAGCAGTACTTC
CDR3aa: CASSFDRANIEQYF

v_gene: TRBV28
j_gene: TRBJ2-3
d_gene: .
abundance: .
CDR3nt: TGTGCCAGCAGTTCCGCGAGGGGGGATACGCAGTATTTT
CDR3aa: CASSSARGDTQYF